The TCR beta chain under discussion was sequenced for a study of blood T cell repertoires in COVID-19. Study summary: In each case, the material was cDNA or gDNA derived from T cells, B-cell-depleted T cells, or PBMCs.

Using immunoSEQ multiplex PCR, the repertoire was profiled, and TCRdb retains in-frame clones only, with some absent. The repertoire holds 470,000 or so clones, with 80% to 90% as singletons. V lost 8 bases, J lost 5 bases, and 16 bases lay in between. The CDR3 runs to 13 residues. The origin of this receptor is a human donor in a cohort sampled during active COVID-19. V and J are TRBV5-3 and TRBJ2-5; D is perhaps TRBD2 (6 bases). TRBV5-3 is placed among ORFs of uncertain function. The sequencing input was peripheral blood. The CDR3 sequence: CASETGTLETQYF. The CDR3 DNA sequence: TGTGCCAGCGAAACCGGGACTTTGGAGACCCAGTACTTC.